A single sample gave rise to the 23 T cell receptor beta chains below, sequenced in a study of T cells expressing NK-cell markers. TCRdb reprocessed the 5' RACE reads and stores each CDR3 protein as one record, lacking DNA. This sample's table has about 460,000 distinct CDR3 sequences. Sequencing was carried out using blood T cells: a sorted CD56 or NKG2C T cell subset, CD4+ or CD8+ T cells, or bulk PBMC T cells (not recorded which). The receptor source for this set is a woman between 45 and 65 years old in good health.

The chain employs TRBV12-3 or TRBV12-4 and TRBJ1-6. CDR3 size: 12 residues. CDR3 sequence: CASTQWGSPLHF.

V usage is TRBV20-1 and J usage is TRBJ2-3; the TRBD2 assignment by TCRdb is unverifiable without DNA. Germline assignment: CDR1 DFQATT and CDR2 SNEGSKA (reference sequence). CDR3 length: 16 residues. The CDR3 sequence: CSAFGTSGRLSDTQYF.

J is TRBJ1-2 and V is TRBV7-2; checking the TCRdb D call of TRBD1 is not possible without DNA. This CDR3 has 14 amino acids. Looked up from germline, CDR1 is SGHTA and CDR2 is FQGNSA. The CDR3 sequence: CASSPLGRGDGYTF.

The chain combines TRBV6-5 with TRBJ2-7. CDR3 length: 12 residues. CDR1 MNHEY and CDR2 SVGAGI come from the germline V gene. The chain's CDR3 is CASSSFLGEQYF.

The chain has TRBV5-1 and TRBJ2-5; the TCRdb call, TRBD2, lacks DNA for checking. Looked up from germline, CDR1 is SGHRS and CDR2 is YFSETQ. The CDR3 contains 15 residues. CDR3 loop: CASSLGGLAMETQYF.

The CDR3 sequence: CASSLRTSSGGEQFF. This sequence joins TRBV5-1 and TRBJ2-1; the TCRdb call, TRBD2, lacks DNA for checking. The CDR3 runs to 15 residues. In germline, CDR1 is SGHRS, CDR2 YFSETQ. Together with reference TRBV5-1 and TRBJ2-1, the CDR3 gives the full variable domain: KAGVTQTPRYLIKTRGQQVTLSCSPISGHRSVSWYQQTPGQGLQFLFEYFSETQRNKGNFPGRFSGRQFSNSRSEMNVSTLELGDSALYLCASSLRTSSGGEQFFGPGTRLTVL.

The V call is TRBV7-2, the J call TRBJ2-7; TCRdb lists TRBD1, though no DNA is available to test this call. CDR1 and CDR2 (germline): SGHTA, FQGNSA. The CDR3 length is 14 residues. The CDR3 here is CASSGPGAGYEQYF.

The rearrangement links TRBV3-1 to TRBJ2-2. Germline V CDR1 and CDR2: LGHDT, YNNKEL (reference sequence). The CDR3 spans 16 residues. CDR3 protein: CASSPPGGPNTGELFF.

The genes are TRBV11-3 and TRBJ1-2; TCRdb picks TRBD1, but there is no DNA to check that call. Germline V CDR1 and CDR2: SGHNT, YENEEA. The CDR3 is made up of 13 amino acids. CDR3 region: CASSPPDLEGYTF.

The chain uses TRBV12-3 or TRBV12-4 and TRBJ1-4; TCRdb selects TRBD1, and the lack of DNA leaves this call unchecked. This CDR3 spans 14 amino acids. CDR3 amino acids: CASRPTGGYEKLFF.

The chain carries TRBV9 and TRBJ2-2; TCRdb's D call of TRBD2 is untestable without DNA. This CDR3 spans 15 amino acids. Germline assignment: CDR1 SGDLS and CDR2 YYNGEE. The CDR3 here is CASSVGGSSAGELFF. Combining the CDR3 with reference TRBV9 and TRBJ2-2 gives the whole variable domain DSGVTQTPKHLITATGQRVTLRCSPRSGDLSVYWYQQSLDQGLQFLIQYYNGEERAKGNILERFSAQQFPDLHSELNLSSLELGDSALYFCASSVGGSSAGELFFGEGSRLTVL.

J is TRBJ1-2 and V is TRBV5-1; TCRdb's D call of TRBD1 is untestable without DNA. This CDR3 has 14 amino acids. Germline-derived CDR1 and CDR2 are SGHRS and YFSETQ. CDR3 in amino acids: CASSLVTGEDGYTF.

The rearrangement joins TRBV18 to TRBJ2-3; no DNA is available, so the TRBD2 call from TCRdb remains unchecked. CDR1 KGHSH and CDR2 LQKENI come from the germline V gene. CDR3 length equals 17 residues. CDR3 amino acids: CASSPGLAGTSTDTQYF.

V gene TRBV7-9 combines with J gene TRBJ1-6; TCRdb outputs TRBD1, but without DNA this stays unchecked. CDR3 length: 14 amino acids. Germline CDR1 is SEHNR and CDR2 is FQNEAQ (reference sequence). The CDR3 loop is CASSPSGANSPLHF. The variable domain in full, with the rest retrieved from reference TRBV7-9 and TRBJ1-6, is DTGVSQNPRHKITKRGQNVTFRCDPISEHNRLYWYRQTLGQGPEFLTYFQNEAQLEKSRLLSDRFSAERPKGSFSTLEIQRTEQGDSAMYLCASSPSGANSPLHFGNGTRLTVT.

The chain combines TRBV25-1 with TRBJ2-1; TCRdb gives TRBD1 as the D gene, but with no DNA this cannot be confirmed. The CDR3 loop spans 13 amino acids. Germline V gene lookup returns CDR1 MGHDK and CDR2 SYGVNS. The CDR3 protein is CASSGYGSHEQFF. The full variable domain, with the rest looked up from reference TRBV25-1 and TRBJ2-1, is EADIYQTPRYLVIGTGKKITLECSQTMGHDKMYWYQQDPGMELHLIHYSYGVNSTEKGDLSSESTVSRIRTEHFPLTLESARPSHTSQYLCASSGYGSHEQFFGPGTRLTVL.

The chain employs TRBV27 and TRBJ2-5; without DNA, the TCRdb call of TRBD2 cannot be checked. CDR3 size: 15 residues. In germline, CDR1 is MNHEY, CDR2 SMNVEV (reference sequence). The CDR3 spells CASSLRGITQETQYF.

The CDR3 here is CASSLRVLNTGELFF. The V gene is TRBV5-5, the J gene TRBJ2-2. The CDR3 is made up of 15 amino acids. Germline V gives CDR1 SGHKS, CDR2 YYEKEE (reference sequence).

This chain links TRBV5-1 with TRBJ2-5; the D call of TRBD1 rests on TCRdb alone, since no DNA is present to check it. Germline CDR1 SGHRS, CDR2 YFSETQ. There are 15 residues in the CDR3. CDR3 loop: CASSLLGSHQETQYF.

The rearrangement joins TRBV4-1 to TRBJ1-4. From germline, CDR1 is MGHRA and CDR2 YSYEKL. This CDR3 contains 15 residues. CDR3 loop: CASSQDITLGEKLFF.

This rearrangement joins TRBV28 to TRBJ1-5. Germline V gene sequence: CDR1 MDHEN, CDR2 SYDVKM. This CDR3 spans 12 amino acids. This CDR3 is CASHQQNQPQHF.

The rearrangement joins TRBV2 to TRBJ2-1; there is no DNA to check the TCRdb D call of TRBD2. CDR1 and CDR2 (germline): SNHLY, FYNNEI. This CDR3 spans 17 amino acids. This CDR3 reads CASRWTSGRVSYNEQFF.

V gene TRBV6-1 combines with J gene TRBJ2-2; without DNA, the TCRdb call of TRBD1 cannot be checked. The length of the CDR3 is 19 residues. The germline gives CDR1 MNHNS, CDR2 SASEGT. This CDR3 reads CASSALSGQGVFSTGELFF.

The chain couples TRBV7-8 to TRBJ2-1; TCRdb calls TRBD1, which cannot be checked without DNA. Germline V lookup: CDR1 SGHVS, CDR2 FQNEAQ. The CDR3 is made up of 15 amino acids. CDR3 sequence reads: CASSERQGPGSEQFF.